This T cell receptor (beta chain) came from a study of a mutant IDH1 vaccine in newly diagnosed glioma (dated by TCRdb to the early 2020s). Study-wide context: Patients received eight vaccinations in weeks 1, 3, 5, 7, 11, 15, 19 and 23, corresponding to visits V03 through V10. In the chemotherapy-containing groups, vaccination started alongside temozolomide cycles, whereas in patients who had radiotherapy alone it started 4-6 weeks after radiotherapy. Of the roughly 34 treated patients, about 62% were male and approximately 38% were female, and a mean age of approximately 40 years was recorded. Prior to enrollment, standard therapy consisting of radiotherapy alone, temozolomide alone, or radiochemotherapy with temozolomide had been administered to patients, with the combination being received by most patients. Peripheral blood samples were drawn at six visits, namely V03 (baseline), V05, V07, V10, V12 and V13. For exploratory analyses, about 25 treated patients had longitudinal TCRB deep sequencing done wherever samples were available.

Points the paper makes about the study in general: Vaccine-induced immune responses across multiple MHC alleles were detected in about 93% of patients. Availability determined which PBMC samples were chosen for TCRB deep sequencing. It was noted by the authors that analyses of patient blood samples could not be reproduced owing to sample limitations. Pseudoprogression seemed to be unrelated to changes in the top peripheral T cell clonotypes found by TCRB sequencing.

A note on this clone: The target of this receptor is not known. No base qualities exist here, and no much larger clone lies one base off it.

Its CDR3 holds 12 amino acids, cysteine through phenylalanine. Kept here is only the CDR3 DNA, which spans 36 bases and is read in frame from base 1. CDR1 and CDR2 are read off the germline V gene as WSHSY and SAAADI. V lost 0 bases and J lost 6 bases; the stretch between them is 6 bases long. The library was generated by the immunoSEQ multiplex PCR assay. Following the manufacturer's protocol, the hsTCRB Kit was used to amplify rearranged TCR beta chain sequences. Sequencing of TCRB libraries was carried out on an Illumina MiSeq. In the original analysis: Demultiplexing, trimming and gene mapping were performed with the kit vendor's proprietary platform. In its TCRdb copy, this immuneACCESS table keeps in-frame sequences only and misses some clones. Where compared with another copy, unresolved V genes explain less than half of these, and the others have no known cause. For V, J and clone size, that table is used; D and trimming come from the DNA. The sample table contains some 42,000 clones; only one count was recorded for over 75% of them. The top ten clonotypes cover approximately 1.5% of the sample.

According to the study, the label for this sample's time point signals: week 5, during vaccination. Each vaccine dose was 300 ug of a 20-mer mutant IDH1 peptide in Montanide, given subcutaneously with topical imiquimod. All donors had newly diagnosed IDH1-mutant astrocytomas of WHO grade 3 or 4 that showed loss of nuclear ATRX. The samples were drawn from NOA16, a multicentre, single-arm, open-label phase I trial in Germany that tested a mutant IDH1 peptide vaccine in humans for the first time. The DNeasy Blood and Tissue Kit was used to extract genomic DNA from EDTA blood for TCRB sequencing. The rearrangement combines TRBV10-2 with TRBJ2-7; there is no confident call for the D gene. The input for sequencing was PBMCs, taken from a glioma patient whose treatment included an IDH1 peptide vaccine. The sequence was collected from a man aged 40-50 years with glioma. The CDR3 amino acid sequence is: CASSESVREQYF. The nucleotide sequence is TGCGCCAGCAGTGAGTCCGTGCGCGAGCAGTACTTC.